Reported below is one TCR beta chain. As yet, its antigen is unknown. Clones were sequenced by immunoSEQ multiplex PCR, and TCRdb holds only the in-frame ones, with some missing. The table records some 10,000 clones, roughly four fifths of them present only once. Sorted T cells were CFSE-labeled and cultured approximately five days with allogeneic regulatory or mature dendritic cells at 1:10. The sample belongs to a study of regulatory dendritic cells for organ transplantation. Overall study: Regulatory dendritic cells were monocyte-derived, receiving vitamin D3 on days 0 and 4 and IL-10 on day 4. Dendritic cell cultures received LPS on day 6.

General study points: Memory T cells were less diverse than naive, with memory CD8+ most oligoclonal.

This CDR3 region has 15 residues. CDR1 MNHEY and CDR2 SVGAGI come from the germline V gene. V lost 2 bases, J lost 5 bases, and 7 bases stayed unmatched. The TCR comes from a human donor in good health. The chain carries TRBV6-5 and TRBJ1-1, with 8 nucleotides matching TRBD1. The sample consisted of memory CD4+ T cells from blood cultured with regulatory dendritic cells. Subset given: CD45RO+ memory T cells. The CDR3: CASSYQTGALTEAFF. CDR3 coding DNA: TGTGCCAGCAGTTACCAGACAGGGGCATTGACTGAAGCTTTCTTT.